Shown below are 3 T cell receptor beta chains from a single sample sequenced in a study of T cell responses to AZD1222 COVID-19 vaccine. This table comes from immunoSEQ multiplex PCR, and its TCRdb copy is limited to in-frame clones, with some not included. The sample gives 97,000 or so clones, about 88% of which show up once; 4.5% to 6% is in the top ten. The sequences come from peripheral blood, collected on day 0 of AZD1222 vaccination. These receptors came from an adult in good health.

This clone has a handful of counts. This chain uses TRBV9 with TRBJ2-3; 8 bases map to TRBD1. CDR1 SGDLS and CDR2 YYNGEE come from the germline V gene. The length of the CDR3 is 14 residues. The ends lost 3 bases at V and 4 bases at J; junction bases unmatched: 4. The CDR3 loop is CASSARDRPDTQYF. As DNA, the CDR3 is TGTGCCAGCAGCGCCCGGGACAGGCCAGATACGCAGTATTTT.

The chain carries TRBV30 and TRBJ2-2; TRBD1 aligns across 8 bases. The ends lost 2 bases at V and 6 bases at J; junction bases unmatched: 11. Germline V gene data show CDR1 as GTSNPN and CDR2 as SVGIG (reference sequence). The CDR3 has 16 amino acids. This chain's CDR3 is CAWSSRQGWVAGELFF. The CDR3 nucleotides read TGTGCCTGGAGTTCCCGACAGGGGTGGGTGGCCGGGGAGCTGTTTTTT.

This chain joins TRBV4-1 and TRBJ2-1; a possible D gene is TRBD2 (6 bases). The CDR3 totals 16 residues. Germline V gene sequence: CDR1 MGHRA, CDR2 YSYEKL. Trimming removed 1 base from V and 5 bases from J, with 15 bases in between. Written as DNA, the CDR3 is TGCGCCAGCAGCCAAGTTCTCAGCGGGTGGGACAATGAGCAGTTCTTC. Translation: CASSQVLSGWDNEQFF.